This entry lists 6 T cell receptor beta chains sequenced from one sample in a study of human T cells and chemical hapten exposure. TCRdb re-called the RACE reads with MiXCR, one entry per CDR3 protein. The sample includes about 92,000 distinct CDR3 sequences, roughly 9.1% of them seen just once. Noted time point: pre-sensitization, week 0. Treatment denoted: therapeutic diphenylcyclopropenone sensitization with weekly scalp DPC. The source material was whole blood, sampled in connection with sensitization to the hapten diphenylcyclopropenone (DPC). Every receptor here comes from a woman in her thirties or forties with alopecia areata. Some clones in this sample may be carry-over from other donors' samples.

At least ten counts were recorded for this clonotype. The chain uses TRBV12-3 or TRBV12-4 and TRBJ2-1, with D unresolved. CDR3 length equals 13 residues. Trimming pared 4 bases from V and 4 bases from J, leaving 8 bases between. This CDR3 is CASSSGPYNEQFF. The CDR3 bases are TGTGCCAGCAGTTCCGGACCTTACAATGAGCAGTTCTTC.

This clonotype was seen ten or more times. The chain has TRBV11-2 and TRBJ2-1, with 10 bases lining up with TRBD1. Per the germline V gene, CDR1 is SGHAT and CDR2 is FQNNGV. The CDR3 consists of 15 residues. Trimming at V came to 5 bases and at J to 7 bases, leaving 8 bases not matched to a gene. In nucleotides, the CDR3 is TGTGCCAGCAGCCCATGGACAGGGGGGGCAAATGAGCAGTTCTTC. Translated, it gives CASSPWTGGANEQFF.

This clonotype was counted only a few times. The rearrangement joins TRBV12-3 or TRBV12-4 to TRBJ1-2, with D possibly being TRBD1 (5 bases). The CDR3 covers 14 residues. Trimming took 2 bases from V and 7 from J, leaving 14 bases between them. The CDR3 nucleotides are TGTGCCAGCAGTTTAAACGGGGGAGAGGCTGGCTACACCTTC. Translating gives CASSLNGGEAGYTF.

This clonotype was seen a handful of times. The rearrangement links TRBV5-1 to TRBJ1-5; D gene unclear. Between the trimmed V and J ends, which lost 5 bases and 2 bases, there was a span of 14 bases. The CDR3 runs to 15 residues. CDR1 and CDR2 from the germline V gene are SGHRS and YFSETQ. The CDR3 nucleotides are TGCGCCAGCAGAGTGGACCCGGCCGGCAATCAGCCCCAGCATTTT. It translates to CASRVDPAGNQPQHF.

This clonotype has a count of ten or more. This chain connects TRBV4-2 to TRBJ2-7; no reliable D call. Germline assignment: CDR1 LGHNA and CDR2 YNFKEQ. Trimming shortened V by 0 bases and J by 3 bases, and 6 bases separated the two germline ends. This CDR3 comprises 13 residues. CDR3 in amino acids: CASSQEVVYEQYF. The CDR3 coding sequence is TGTGCCAGCAGCCAAGAAGTGGTCTACGAGCAGTACTTC.

This clonotype was observed at least ten times. V is TRBV2 and J is TRBJ1-2; perhaps TRBD1 as D (5 bases). The CDR3 has 14 amino acids. V was trimmed by 1 base and J by 2 bases, leaving 8 bases between them. The germline CDR1 and CDR2 sequences are SNHLY and FYNNEI. The CDR3 loop is CASSEVGTNYGYTF. Written as DNA, the CDR3 is TGTGCCAGCAGTGAAGTCGGGACCAACTATGGCTACACCTTC.